A selection of T cell receptor beta chains follows, all from one sample in a study of CD8+CD57+ T cells in acquired aplastic anemia. TCRdb itself ran the reads through MiXCR, one entry per CDR3 protein. The sample lists roughly 170,000 distinct CDR3 sequences; 45% to 60% were seen once. The sequenced sample was sorted CD4+, CD8+, or CD8+CD57+ T cells (not recorded which) from PBMCs. The receptors derive from a human donor with aplastic anemia. The CDR3 runs from the conserved cysteine through the conserved F or W. A D gene is named only where the DNA matches it firmly. Clone sizes are given selectively: once, few, many, or a class where the clone is expanded.

TRBJ2-2 | TRBV10-3 | TRBD2 | many | CATENQAGSNTGELFF | TGTGCCACCGAGAATCAAGCGGGATCGAACACCGGGGAGCTGTTTTTT
TRBJ2-7 | TRBV7-9 | NA | NA | CASSPPTLYEQYF | TGTGCCAGCAGCCCCCCGACACTTTACGAGCAGTACTTC
TRBJ1-3 | TRBV4-1 | NA | many | CASSRHLVESGNTIYF | TGCGCCAGCAGCCGCCATTTAGTGGAATCTGGAAACACCATATATTTT
TRBJ2-5 | TRBV18 | TRBD1 | NA | CASSPLVKGAEETQYF | TGTGCCAGCTCACCTCTTGTGAAGGGGGCGGAGGAGACCCAGTACTTC
TRBJ2-3 | TRBV19 | NA | NA | CASSWITGTRGTDTQYF | TGTGCCAGTAGTTGGATTACTGGGACGCGTGGCACAGATACGCAGTATTTT
TRBJ1-5 | TRBV6-1 | NA | NA | CASSENMALIHQSQHF | TGTGCCAGCAGTGAAAACATGGCCCTCATCCATCAGTCCCAGCATTTT
TRBJ2-7 | TRBV2 | TRBD1 | few | CASTLPGGSYEQYF | TGTGCCAGCACTTTGCCAGGGGGCTCCTACGAGCAGTACTTC
TRBJ1-4 | TRBV6-1 | NA | NA | CASSDLPPNEELFF | TGTGCCAGCAGTGACCTCCCGCCTAATGAAGAACTGTTTTTT
TRBJ1-2 | TRBV24-1 | NA | NA | CATSGGNYGYTF | TGTGCCACCTCTGGGGGCAACTATGGCTACACCTTC
TRBJ1-2 | TRBV18 | TRBD1 | NA | CASSPVAGGDYGYTF | TGTGCCAGCTCACCAGTGGCAGGGGGCGACTATGGCTACACCTTC
TRBJ2-1 | TRBV19 | NA | NA | CASRASDRNNEQFF | TGTGCCAGTAGGGCTAGCGACAGAAACAATGAGCAGTTCTTC
TRBJ1-5 | TRBV7-8 | NA | many | CAISFAGARNQPQHF | TGTGCCATCAGCTTTGCAGGGGCGCGCAATCAGCCCCAGCATTTT
TRBJ2-3 | TRBV24-1 | NA | NA | CATSGGPLGGVSTDTQYF | TGTGCCACCAGTGGGGGCCCCCTGGGGGGAGTCAGCACAGATACGCAGTATTTT
TRBJ1-5 | TRBV19 | NA | NA | CASSYGGFGNQPQHF | TGTGCCAGTAGTTACGGGGGGTTTGGCAATCAGCCCCAGCATTTT
TRBJ2-2 | TRBV19 | NA | NA | CASRTGNTGELFF | TGTGCCAGTAGGACAGGGAACACCGGGGAGCTGTTTTTT
TRBJ1-2 | TRBV20-1 | NA | NA | CSAIGHPLNGYTF | TGCAGTGCGATAGGTCACCCCTTGAATGGCTACACCTTC
TRBJ2-6 | TRBV11-2 | NA | NA | CASSRRRAISGANVLTF | TGTGCCAGCAGCCGCCGGAGGGCAATCTCTGGGGCCAACGTCCTGACTTTC
TRBJ1-3 | TRBV11-3 | NA | many | CASSTPYSGNTIYF | TGTGCCAGCAGCACCCCTTACTCTGGAAACACCATATATTTT
TRBJ1-1 | TRBV15 | TRBD1 | many | CATSREPGGSFTEAFF | TGTGCCACCAGCAGAGAACCAGGGGGCAGTTTCACTGAAGCTTTCTTT
TRBJ2-3 | TRBV12-3/TRBV12-4 | TRBD2 | few | CASSFASGGFRNTQYF | TGTGCCAGCAGTTTTGCTAGCGGGGGGTTCAGAAATACGCAGTATTTT
TRBJ2-1 | TRBV20-1 | TRBD2 | NA | CSARVRTSGGWSEQFF | TGCAGTGCTAGGGTTAGGACTAGCGGGGGATGGAGTGAGCAGTTCTTC
TRBJ2-3 | TRBV10-3 | NA | NA | CAIRGAVVDTQYF | TGTGCCATCAGGGGGGCGGTGGTAGATACGCAGTATTTT
TRBJ1-5 | TRBV19 | NA | many | CASQSDGRRPQHF | TGTGCCAGTCAAAGCGATGGCCGGCGGCCCCAGCATTTT
TRBJ1-1 | TRBV29-1 | TRBD1 | NA | CSVGRGGQGAHSAFF | TGCAGCGTTGGCCGTGGGGGACAGGGAGCACATTCGGCTTTCTTT
TRBJ2-5 | TRBV19 | TRBD2 | few | CASSIGSGRMQTQYF | TGTGCCAGTAGTATAGGAAGCGGGAGGATGCAGACCCAGTACTTC
TRBJ2-7 | TRBV14 | TRBD1 | NA | CASSPGQVYSYEQYF | TGTGCCAGCAGCCCCGGACAGGTGTACTCCTACGAGCAGTACTTC